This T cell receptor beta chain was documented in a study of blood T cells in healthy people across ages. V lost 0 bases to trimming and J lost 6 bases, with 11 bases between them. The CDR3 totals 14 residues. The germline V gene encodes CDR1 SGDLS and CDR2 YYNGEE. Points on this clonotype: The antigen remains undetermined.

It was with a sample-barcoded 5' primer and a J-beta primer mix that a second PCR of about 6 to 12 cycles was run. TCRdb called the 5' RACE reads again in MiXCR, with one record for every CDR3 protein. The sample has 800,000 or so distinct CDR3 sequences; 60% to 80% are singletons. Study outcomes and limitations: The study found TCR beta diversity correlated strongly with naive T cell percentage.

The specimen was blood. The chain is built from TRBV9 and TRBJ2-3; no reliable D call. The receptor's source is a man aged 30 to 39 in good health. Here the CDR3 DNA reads TGTGCCAGCAGCGTAGGGCCCTCCGCGGATACGCAGTATTTT. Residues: CASSVGPSADTQYF.